Each of the 20 T cell receptor beta chains below was sequenced from the same sample in a study of blood T cell repertoires in COVID-19. Generated by immunoSEQ multiplex PCR, the TCRdb table keeps only in-frame clones and is missing some. In the table there are 150,000 to 200,000 clones, 80% to 85% of which are singletons. The sample consisted of PBMCs or T cells enriched from blood (not recorded which). The receptors were sampled from a young woman who had been exposed to COVID-19.

The chain has TRBV7-3 and TRBJ2-2; maybe TRBD2 (6 bases). CDR3 size: 15 residues. Looked up from germline, CDR1 is SGHTA and CDR2 is FQGTGA. Trimming pared 5 bases from V and 5 bases from J, leaving 15 bases between. The CDR3, as DNA: TGTGCCAGCAGCCTCGGACTAATTAGGACCGGGGAGCTGTTTTTT. As protein: CASSLGLIRTGELFF.

The V and J genes are TRBV4-2 and TRBJ1-2; 8 bases map to TRBD1. Germline lookup yields CDR1 LGHNA and CDR2 YNFKEQ. CDR3 size: 17 residues. The J segment lost 7 bases and the V segment lost 0 bases, leaving 13 bases of the junction unmatched. The CDR3: CASSQDSDRAAVLGYTF. The CDR3 DNA reads as TGTGCCAGCAGCCAAGATTCGGACAGGGCGGCTGTTCTTGGCTACACCTTC.

The V call is TRBV19, the J call TRBJ1-1, with D hard to call. In germline, CDR1 is LNHDA, CDR2 SQIVND (reference sequence). Trimming shortened V by 5 bases and J by 10 bases, and 8 bases separated the two germline ends. This CDR3 is 10 amino acids long. CDR3 nucleotides: TGTGCCAGTAGTGAGCATGGAGCTTTCTTT. Protein sequence: CASSEHGAFF. Supplemented by reference TRBV19 and TRBJ1-1, the full variable domain reads DGGITQSPKYLFRKEGQNVTLSCEQNLNHDAMYWYRQDPGQGLRLIYYSQIVNDFQKGDIAEGYSVSREKKESFPLTVTSAQKNPTAFYLCASSEHGAFFGQGTRLTVV.

The chain joins TRBV27 to TRBJ2-1; tentative D call: TRBD2 (5 bases). CDR3 size: 12 residues. Germline CDR1 reads MNHEY; CDR2 reads SMNVEV (reference sequence). With 10 bases removed from V and 6 bases from J, the gap between germline ends came to 13 bases. The CDR3 bases are TGTGCCACGTCGGGGTCTCTCAATGAGCAGTTCTTC. It translates to CATSGSLNEQFF.

The chain employs TRBV7-2 and TRBJ1-5; a possible D gene is TRBD1 (6 bases). In germline, CDR1 is SGHTA, CDR2 FQGNSA. This CDR3 is built from 15 residues. Trimming pared 0 bases from V and 7 bases from J, leaving 13 bases between. CDR3 in amino acids: CASSLAGAPGQPQHF. The CDR3 DNA follows: TGTGCCAGCAGCTTAGCGGGGGCCCCAGGGCAGCCCCAGCATTTT.

The chain couples TRBV4-3 to TRBJ2-5; D is perhaps TRBD1 (6 bases). V lost 0 bases and J 2 bases, leaving 10 bases between the germline ends. Per germline, CDR1 LGHNA and CDR2 YSLEER. The CDR3 is made up of 15 amino acids. The DNA for the CDR3 is TGCGCCAGCAGCCAAGAGTCAGGGGTGCAAGAGACCCAGTACTTC. As protein: CASSQESGVQETQYF.

The gene calls are TRBV7-9 and TRBJ2-1, with D unresolved. Germline V CDR1 and CDR2: SEHNR, FQNEAQ (reference sequence). CDR3 size: 16 residues. Trimming left V 6 bases short and J 1 base short, with 16 bases between. This CDR3 reads CASSPPMARSYNEQFF. CDR3 coding DNA: TGTGCCAGCAGTCCTCCGATGGCGAGGTCCTACAATGAGCAGTTCTTC.

This sequence joins TRBV11-2 and TRBJ1-3; TRBD1 matches at 7 bases. The CDR3 consists of 13 residues. The germline V gene encodes CDR1 SGHAT and CDR2 FQNNGV. V dropped 6 bases and J dropped 5; count of bases not matched to a gene: 4. CDR3 region: CASRGGGRNTIYF. The CDR3 DNA is TGTGCCAGCAGAGGGGGCGGGAGAAACACCATATATTTT.

V gene TRBV18 combines with J gene TRBJ1-5; tentatively, D is TRBD1 (6 bases). Germline assignment: CDR1 KGHSH and CDR2 LQKENI. V shed 8 bases and J shed 3 bases, with 11 bases lying between them. There are 13 residues in the CDR3. The CDR3 DNA follows: TGTGCCAGCGGAGACAGGTCCAATCAGCCCCAGCATTTT. It specifies CASGDRSNQPQHF.

This chain joins TRBV3-1 (or the pseudogene TRBV3-2) and TRBJ1-6, with 8 positions matching TRBD1. The CDR3 consists of 14 residues. Germline V gene data show CDR1 as LGHDT and CDR2 as YNNKEL (reference sequence). The V segment lost 5 bases and the J segment 6 bases; nucleotides outside the gene matches: 3. DNA for the CDR3: TGTGCCAGCAGCGGCGGACAGGGTAATTCACCCCTCCACTTT. Encoded protein: CASSGGQGNSPLHF.

The chain uses TRBV4-1 and TRBJ1-6; 7 bases fit TRBD1. The J segment lost 7 bases and the V segment lost 0 bases, leaving 9 bases of the junction unmatched. This CDR3 is built from 17 residues. Germline CDR1 MGHRA, CDR2 YSYEKL. This chain's CDR3 is CASSQEETGIGNSPLHF. The CDR3 nucleotides read TGCGCCAGCAGCCAAGAGGAGACAGGGATAGGGAATTCACCCCTCCACTTT.

This clone was seen a handful of times. This chain links TRBV5-5 with TRBJ1-1; TRBD1 might be the D (6 bases). This CDR3 comprises 18 residues. CDR1 and CDR2 from the germline V gene are SGHKS and YYEKEE (reference sequence). The V end was cut by 1 base, the J end by 2 bases, with 21 bases between. The CDR3 DNA is TGTGCCAGCAGCTTGCTTGAAGGGCAGGGGCCAATAAACACTGAAGCTTTCTTT. It specifies CASSLLEGQGPINTEAFF.

As regards this clone: This CDR3 is also generated by other DNA sequences in the sample. The chain combines TRBV7-3 with TRBJ1-3; TRBD1 matches 11 bases. The V gene's germline CDR1 is SGHTA and CDR2 FQGTGA. V lost 3 bases, J lost 2 bases, and 0 bases stayed unmatched. The CDR3 consists of 15 residues. CDR3 residues: CASSLGQGAGNTIYF. The CDR3 nucleotides read TGTGCCAGCAGCTTGGGACAGGGGGCTGGAAACACCATATATTTT.

This chain connects TRBV11-2 to TRBJ2-2; TRBD2 might be the D (5 bases). The CDR3 consists of 14 residues. Trimming took 0 bases from V and 6 from J, leaving 8 bases between them. Per germline, CDR1 SGHAT and CDR2 FQNNGV. Here the CDR3 DNA reads TGTGCCAGCAGCTTAGATTTGAGGGCCGGGGAGCTGTTTTTT. Residues: CASSLDLRAGELFF.

The chain recombines TRBV9 with TRBJ2-1; TRBD1 might be the D (5 bases). Germline loops: CDR1 SGDLS, CDR2 YYNGEE. Trimming left V 4 bases short and J 7 bases short, with 12 bases between. The CDR3 covers 13 residues. The DNA for the CDR3 is TGTGCCAGCAGCCTAGGGGCAGCTAATGAGCAGTTCTTC. Its protein is CASSLGAANEQFF.

This chain connects TRBV7-8 to TRBJ2-2; D gene unclear. CDR3 size: 14 residues. V lost 4 bases and J lost 1, with 7 bases in between. The germline V gene has CDR1 SGHVS and CDR2 FQNEAQ. The CDR3 protein is CASSSTENTGELFF. For the CDR3, the DNA is TGTGCCAGCAGCTCCACAGAGAACACCGGGGAGCTGTTTTTT.

The V call is TRBV30, the J call TRBJ2-1; TRBD2 aligns across 11 bases. Per germline, CDR1 GTSNPN and CDR2 SVGIG (reference sequence). The length of the CDR3 is 15 residues. The J segment lost 9 bases and the V segment lost 3 bases, leaving 10 bases of the junction unmatched. The CDR3 bases are TGTGCCTGGAGCTCCCTAGCGGGGGGCTTCGGTGAGCAGTTCTTC. It specifies CAWSSLAGGFGEQFF.

The chain carries TRBV7-8 and TRBJ2-2; D gene uncertain. The CDR3 runs to 14 residues. V lost 4 bases and J 3 bases, leaving 9 bases between the germline ends. The germline V gene has CDR1 SGHVS and CDR2 FQNEAQ. The CDR3 DNA reads as TGTGCCAGCAGCTACGAACGGGACACCGGGGAGCTGTTTTTT. Amino acids: CASSYERDTGELFF.

V gene TRBV7-3 combines with J gene TRBJ1-3; D remains ambiguous. V lost 8 bases, J lost 0 bases, and 8 bases lay in between. The CDR3 is 13 residues long. CDR1 is SGHTA and CDR2 is FQGTGA in the germline V gene. The DNA for the CDR3 is TGTGCCAGCTCGAGGGACTCTGGAAACACCATATATTTT. This translates into CASSRDSGNTIYF.

V is TRBV27 and J is TRBJ2-1; 8 nucleotides line up with TRBD1. The germline CDR1 and CDR2 sequences are MNHEY and SMNVEV (reference sequence). Germline trimming cut 9 bases from V and 7 bases from J; bases unmatched to any gene: 8. The length of the CDR3 is 13 residues. The CDR3 DNA is TGTGCCAGTACCGGACAGGGTTGGAATGAGCAGTTCTTC. Its protein is CASTGQGWNEQFF.